A single sample gave rise to the 5 T cell receptor beta chains below, sequenced in a study of long-term antiretroviral therapy in people with HIV. Assay version v3.0 of immunoSEQ was used, and it was run at survey level. Assay used: immunoSEQ multiplex PCR; TCRdb lists only in-frame clones, some missing. The sample yields around 30,000 clones, 95% seen once. The source material was unsorted PBMCs, sampled 5.3 years after starting antiretroviral therapy. Receptors were obtained from a man aged 25 to 45 with HIV.

A single count supports this clone. The chain joins TRBV2 to TRBJ2-7; D remains unclear. The CDR3 runs to 16 residues. CDR1 SNHLY and CDR2 FYNNEI come from the germline V gene. Between the trimmed V and J ends, which lost 3 bases and 0 bases, there was a span of 15 bases. The CDR3 region is CASSDLNRHTSYEQYF. The DNA of the CDR3 is TGTGCCAGCAGTGATCTGAACAGACATACCTCCTACGAGCAGTACTTC.

Only one count was recorded for this clone. The chain has TRBV9 and TRBJ1-1; D not resolved. With 3 bases removed from V and 0 bases from J, the gap between germline ends came to 12 bases. Germline loops: CDR1 SGDLS, CDR2 YYNGEE. The CDR3 runs to 15 residues. CDR3 DNA: TGTGCCAGCAGCGCCGGACGCGACATGAACACTGAAGCTTTCTTT. This translates into CASSAGRDMNTEAFF.

The genes are TRBV11-3 and TRBJ2-6; 10 bases align to TRBD1. CDR1 is SGHNT and CDR2 is YENEEA in the germline V gene. Germline trimming cut 4 bases from V and 1 base from J; bases unmatched to any gene: 1. The CDR3 is 16 residues long. The DNA of the CDR3 is TGTGCCAGCAGCTCGGGACAGGGGTCTGGGGCCAACGTCCTGACTTTC. Its protein is CASSSGQGSGANVLTF.

This chain joins TRBV9 and TRBJ1-4; TRBD1 aligns across 7 bases. The CDR3 runs 15 residues. Germline assignment: CDR1 SGDLS and CDR2 YYNGEE. The V segment lost 2 bases and the J segment 4 bases; nucleotides outside the gene matches: 5. As DNA, the CDR3 is TGTGCCAGCAGCGTGACAGGGCGAATTAATGAAAAACTGTTTTTT. Protein sequence: CASSVTGRINEKLFF.

In its sample, this clone is medium-sized. The gene calls are TRBV27 and TRBJ2-2, with D maybe TRBD1 (6 bases). This CDR3 is 16 amino acids long. The germline V and J ends were trimmed by 1 base and 0 bases, with 9 bases remaining between them. CDR1 is MNHEY, CDR2 SMNVEV, per germline (reference sequence). The CDR3 here is CASSLWGPPNTGELFF. The DNA of the CDR3 is TGTGCCAGCAGTTTATGGGGGCCCCCGAACACCGGGGAGCTGTTTTTT.